The 20 T cell receptor beta chains reported below all come from one sample, sequenced in a study of blood T cells in healthy people across ages. The authors ran a second PCR of about 6 to 12 cycles using a sample-barcoded 5' primer and a J-beta primer mix. TCRdb independently ran MiXCR on the 5' RACE reads; one entry per CDR3 protein. The top ten clones hold about 10% of a sample with roughly 1.6 million distinct CDR3 sequences, roughly 32% of them seen once. The specimen sequenced was blood. These receptors all come from a woman aged 25 to 39 in good health.

In regard to this clonotype: One end of the junction is discordant with germline, which a read error may explain. V and J are TRBV7-7 and TRBJ2-2; maybe TRBD2 (5 bases). The CDR3 runs to 17 residues. Germline values: CDR1 SSHAT, CDR2 FNYEAQ (reference sequence). The CDR3 nucleotides are TGTGCCAGCAGCTTAAATCTTCAGGCTCCGAACACCGGGGAGCGGTTTTTT. It specifies CASSLNLQAPNTGERFF.

A few counts support this clonotype. The chain has TRBV7-2 and TRBJ1-1; D ambiguous. The V end lost 1 base, the J end lost 4 bases, and 7 bases lay between the germline ends. This CDR3 has 13 amino acids. The germline gives CDR1 SGHTA, CDR2 FQGNSA. The CDR3 loop is CASSLGFGTEAFF. CDR3 nucleotides: TGTGCCAGCAGCTTAGGGTTTGGCACTGAAGCTTTCTTT.

This clonotype has a handful of counts. CDR3 sequence (DNA): TGTGCCAGCAGCTCTCCCGGGGAGCTGGACACTGAAGCTTTCTTT. Amino acids: CASSSPGELDTEAFF. The genes are TRBV28 and TRBJ1-1; D not certain. This CDR3 is 15 amino acids long. The ends were cut back, 6 bases at V and 3 bases at J, with 17 bases in the middle. Per the germline V gene, CDR1 is MDHEN and CDR2 is SYDVKM.

Notes on this clonotype: With a much larger clone just one base away, this may be a read error. This rearrangement joins TRBV29-1 to TRBJ2-7; D is unclear. Trimming cost V 0 bases and J 4 bases, with 7 bases left between them. Germline loops: CDR1 SQVTM, CDR2 ANQGSEA. The CDR3 is 12 residues long. The CDR3 DNA reads as TGCAGCGTTGAAGAGACAATTTACGAGCAGTACTTC. Translation: CSVEETIYEQYF.

The chain couples TRBV27 to TRBJ2-7; D might be TRBD1 or TRBD2, each matching 5 bases. Germline V gene sequence: CDR1 MNHEY, CDR2 SMNVEV (reference sequence). V was clipped by 6 bases and J by 0 bases, with 15 bases between them. The CDR3 runs to 15 residues. CDR3 DNA: TGTGCCAGCAGGATCCGGGACGGTGGCTCCTACGAGCAGTACTTC. Translating gives CASRIRDGGSYEQYF.

This clonotype was recorded at least ten times. The genes are TRBV29-1 and TRBJ2-3; D is uncertain. Trimming removed 4 bases from V and 5 bases from J, with 7 bases in between. Germline assignment: CDR1 SQVTM and CDR2 ANQGSEA. The CDR3 contains 11 residues. This CDR3 reads CSVVKGDTQYF. The DNA of the CDR3 is TGCAGCGTTGTCAAGGGAGATACGCAGTATTTT.

Comments on this clonotype: This may be a read error, as it is one base from a much larger clone. The chain combines TRBV27 with TRBJ2-1; 12 bases are a match to TRBD2. The CDR3 runs to 15 residues. Germline CDR1 is MNHEY and CDR2 is SMNVEV (reference sequence). DNA for the CDR3: TGTGCCGGCAGTATCAGACTAGCGGGAGCCAATGAGCAGTTCTTC. Its protein product is CAGSIRLAGANEQFF.

This clonotype turned up a few times. V and J are TRBV20-1 and TRBJ2-4; D might be TRBD2 (6 bases). The V end lost 1 base, the J end lost 13 bases, and 23 bases lay between the germline ends. In germline, CDR1 is DFQATT, CDR2 SNEGSKA (reference sequence). The CDR3 spans 15 residues. The CDR3 DNA sequence: TGCAGTGCTAGAGCTTGGGGACCGTCACGACGGGAGCAGTACTTC. Its translation: CSARAWGPSRREQYF.

This clonotype was detected only a few times. The junction shows a germline mismatch at one end, possibly a read error. CDR3 coding DNA: TGTGCCATCAGGACTACCCGCACAGGTACGCAGTATTTT. Residues: CAIRTTRTGTQYF. V gene TRBV10-3 combines with J gene TRBJ2-3, with D tentatively TRBD1 or TRBD2 (5 bases each). The germline CDR1 and CDR2 sequences are ENHRY and SYGVKD. This CDR3 is built from 13 residues.

This clonotype was counted between two and nine times. V usage is TRBV29-1 and J usage is TRBJ2-1, with a weak D call TRBD2 (6 bases). Trimming removed 8 bases at V and 7 bases at J, with 15 bases between. This CDR3 region has 12 residues. Germline CDR1 and CDR2: SQVTM and ANQGSEA. The chain's CDR3 is CSTTRGANEQFF. The CDR3 DNA follows: TGCAGCACGACTAGGGGCGCGAATGAGCAGTTCTTC.

This clonotype was picked up a small number of times. V is TRBV6-5 and J is TRBJ2-2, with 9 bases identical to TRBD1. V shed 0 bases, J shed 5 bases, and the junction held 10 bases outside the gene matches. Per germline, CDR1 MNHEY and CDR2 SVGAGI. The CDR3 is made up of 18 amino acids. The CDR3 sequence is CASSYSMSTGQGTGELFF. As DNA, the CDR3 is TGTGCCAGCAGTTACTCAATGAGCACAGGACAGGGGACCGGGGAGCTGTTTTTT.

This sequence joins TRBV9 and TRBJ2-7; 9 bases are a match to TRBD2. V was clipped by 0 bases and J by 2 bases; unmatched bases: 3. From germline, CDR1 is SGDLS and CDR2 YYNGEE. The CDR3 sequence is 15 residues long. In DNA form, the CDR3 reads TGTGCCAGCAGCGTAGCTAGCGGGGAAACCTACGAGCAGTACTTC. Its translation is CASSVASGETYEQYF.

The chain employs TRBV10-3 and TRBJ1-1; a weak D match, TRBD1 (5 bases). Deletions cut 6 bases from V and 4 bases from J, with 15 bases between. CDR1 ENHRY and CDR2 SYGVKD come from the germline V gene. The CDR3 runs to 14 residues. The CDR3 here is CAIREEVGGTEAFF. CDR3 nucleotide sequence: TGTGCCATCAGGGAGGAGGTTGGGGGCACTGAAGCTTTCTTT.

The table lists this clonotype with a few counts. J is TRBJ1-1 and V is TRBV6-1, with D possibly matching TRBD1 (5 bases). Germline CDR1 MNHNS, CDR2 SASEGT. The length of the CDR3 is 14 residues. Trimming took off 4 bases at V and 4 bases at J, with 13 bases between the two ends. The DNA of the CDR3 is TGTGCCAGCAGTGCGCTAACGAGGGGCACTGAAGCTTTCTTT. It encodes CASSALTRGTEAFF.

The table lists this clonotype with a few counts. V gene TRBV6-1 combines with J gene TRBJ2-1, with 7 nucleotides matching TRBD2. This CDR3 contains 13 residues. The junction had 1 base not matched to a gene; V was cut back by 3 bases and J by 5 bases. From germline, CDR1 is MNHNS and CDR2 SASEGT. CDR3 loop: CASSDGLDNEQFF. CDR3 nucleotide sequence: TGTGCCAGCAGTGATGGACTAGACAATGAGCAGTTCTTC.

The J gene is TRBJ2-5, the V gene TRBV7-9; 8 bases match TRBD1. V dropped 6 bases and J dropped 5; count of bases not matched to a gene: 11. The CDR3 length is 15 residues. Germline V gives CDR1 SEHNR, CDR2 FQNEAQ (reference sequence). The CDR3 reads CASSRLQGVRETQYF. DNA of the CDR3: TGTGCCAGCAGTCGCCTACAGGGGGTACGGGAGACCCAGTACTTC.

The rearrangement links TRBV7-8 to TRBJ2-7; TRBD1 agrees at 7 bases. The CDR3 loop spans 15 amino acids. V shed 2 bases and J 2 bases; nucleotides not matched to a gene: 6. Germline CDR1 and CDR2: SGHVS and FQNEAQ. CDR3 coding DNA: TGTGCCAGCAGCTTAACTAGGACAGGTCCCTACGAGCAGTACTTC. As protein: CASSLTRTGPYEQYF.

This chain uses TRBV28 with TRBJ2-2; D not certain. The V end was cut by 6 bases, the J end by 7 bases, with 9 bases between. Germline values: CDR1 MDHEN, CDR2 SYDVKM. The CDR3 spans 12 residues. The CDR3 reads CASRGHDGELFF. CDR3 nucleotide sequence: TGTGCCAGCAGGGGCCATGACGGGGAGCTGTTTTTT.

In the case of this clonotype: Given a much more abundant clone one base away, this may be a read error. The chain recombines TRBV29-1 with TRBJ2-1, with 7 bases lining up with TRBD2. This CDR3 is 14 amino acids long. CDR1 SQVTM and CDR2 ANQGSEA come from the germline V gene. V shed 0 bases and J 7 bases; nucleotides not matched to a gene: 6. CDR3 sequence (DNA): TGCAGCGTTGAAGATCCTTGGGGAGGGAATGAGCAGTTCTTC. Encoded protein: CSVEDPWGGNEQFF.

The chain couples TRBV28 to TRBJ2-4; possibly TRBD1 for D (5 bases). The V end was cut by 8 bases, the J end by 8 bases, with 10 bases between. This CDR3 comprises 11 residues. CDR1 and CDR2 from the germline V gene are MDHEN and SYDVKM. This CDR3 reads CASQGRDIQYF. Here the CDR3 DNA reads TGTGCCAGCCAGGGTCGGGACATTCAGTACTTC.